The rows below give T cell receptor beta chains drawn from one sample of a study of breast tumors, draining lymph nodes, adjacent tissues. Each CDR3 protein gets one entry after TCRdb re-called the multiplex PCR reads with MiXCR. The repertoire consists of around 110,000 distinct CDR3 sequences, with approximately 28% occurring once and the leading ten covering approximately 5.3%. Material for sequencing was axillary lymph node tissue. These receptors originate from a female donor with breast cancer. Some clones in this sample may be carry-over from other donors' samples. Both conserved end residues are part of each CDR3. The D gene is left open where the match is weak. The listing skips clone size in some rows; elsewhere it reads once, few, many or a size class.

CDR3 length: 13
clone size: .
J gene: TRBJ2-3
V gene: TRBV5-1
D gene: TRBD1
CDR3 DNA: TGCGCCAGCAGCCAAGGGGGCTACAATGAGCAGTATTTT
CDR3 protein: CASSQGGYNEQYF

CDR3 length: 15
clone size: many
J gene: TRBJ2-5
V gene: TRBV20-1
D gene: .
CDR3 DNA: TGCAGTGCTAGGGTGGGTCCCGGAGGATTCGAGACCCAGTACTTC
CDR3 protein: CSARVGPGGFETQYF

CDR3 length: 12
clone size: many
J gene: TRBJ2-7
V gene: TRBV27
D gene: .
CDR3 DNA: TGTGCCAGCAGAGACCCTTCCTACGAGCAGTACTTC
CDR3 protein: CASRDPSYEQYF

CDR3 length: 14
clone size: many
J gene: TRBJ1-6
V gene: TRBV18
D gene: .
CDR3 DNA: TGTGCCAGCTCACCCGGATTCGATAATTCACCCCTCCACTTT
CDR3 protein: CASSPGFDNSPLHF

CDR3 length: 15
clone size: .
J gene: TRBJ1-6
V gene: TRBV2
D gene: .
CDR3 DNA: TGTGCCAGCAGCGTAGCAGGATCTCGGAATTCACCCCTCCACTTT
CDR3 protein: CASSVAGSRNSPLHF

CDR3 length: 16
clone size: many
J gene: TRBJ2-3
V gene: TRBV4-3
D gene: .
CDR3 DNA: TGCGCCAGCAGCCAAGTTTTCGGCAGCTACACAGATACGCAGTATTTT
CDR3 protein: CASSQVFGSYTDTQYF

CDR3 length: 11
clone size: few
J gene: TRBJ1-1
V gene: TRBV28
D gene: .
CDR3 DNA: TGTGCCAGCATTCAGTTCGAACGGCCTTTCTTT
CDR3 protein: CASIQFERPFF

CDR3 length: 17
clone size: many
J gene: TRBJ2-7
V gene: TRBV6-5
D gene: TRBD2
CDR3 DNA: TGTGCCAGCAGTCACGGTACTAGCGGGTACGCCCGTTACGAGCAGTACTTC
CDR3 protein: CASSHGTSGYARYEQYF

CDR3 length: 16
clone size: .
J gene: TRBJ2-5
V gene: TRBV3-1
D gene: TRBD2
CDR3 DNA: TGCGCCAGCAGCCAAGATGTTGGAAGCGGGGTGGAGGCCCAGTACTTC
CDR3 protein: CASSQDVGSGVEAQYF

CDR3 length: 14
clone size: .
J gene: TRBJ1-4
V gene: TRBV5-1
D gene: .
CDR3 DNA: TGCGCCAGCAGCCCCGGGCCGCGGGCGGAAAAACTGTTTTTT
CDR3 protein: CASSPGPRAEKLFF

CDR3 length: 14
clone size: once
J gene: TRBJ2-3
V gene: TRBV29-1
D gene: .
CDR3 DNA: TGCAGCATCGGGGACATTCCTAGCACAGATACGCAGTATTTT
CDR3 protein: CSIGDIPSTDTQYF

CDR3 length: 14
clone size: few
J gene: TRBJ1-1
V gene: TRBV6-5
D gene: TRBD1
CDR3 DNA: TGTGCCAGCAGTTACTCAGGAGGGGGCATAGGGGCTTTCTTT
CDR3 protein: CASSYSGGGIGAFF

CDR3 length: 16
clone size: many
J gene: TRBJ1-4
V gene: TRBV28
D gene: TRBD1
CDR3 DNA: TGTGCCAGCAGTCCTCCAGGGGGTGCAACTAATGAAAAACTGTTTTTT
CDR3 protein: CASSPPGGATNEKLFF

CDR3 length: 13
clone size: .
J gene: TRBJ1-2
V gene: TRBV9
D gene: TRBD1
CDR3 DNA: TGTGCCAGCAGCCGTCGCAGGGGGGATGGCTACACCTTC
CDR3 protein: CASSRRRGDGYTF

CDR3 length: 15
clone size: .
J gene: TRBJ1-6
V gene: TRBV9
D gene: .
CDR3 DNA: TGTGCCGGCAGCGTACGGTGGGGGTATAATTCACCCCTCCACTTT
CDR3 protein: CAGSVRWGYNSPLHF

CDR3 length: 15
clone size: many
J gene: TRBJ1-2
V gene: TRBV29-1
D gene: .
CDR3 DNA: TGCAGCGTTGAAGAACCCGACACCTTATGGTATGGCTACACCTTC
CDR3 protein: CSVEEPDTLWYGYTF

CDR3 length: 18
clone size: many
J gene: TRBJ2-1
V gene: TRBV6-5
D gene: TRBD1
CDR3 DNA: TGTGCCAGCAGTTACTTGTGGCCAACGGGACAGGGGGCGAATGAGCAGTTCTTC
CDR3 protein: CASSYLWPTGQGANEQFF

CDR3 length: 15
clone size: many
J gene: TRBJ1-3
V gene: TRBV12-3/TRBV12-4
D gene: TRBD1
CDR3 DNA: TGTGCCAGCAGTTTCCTGACAGGGCCAGGAAACACCATATATTTT
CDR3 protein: CASSFLTGPGNTIYF

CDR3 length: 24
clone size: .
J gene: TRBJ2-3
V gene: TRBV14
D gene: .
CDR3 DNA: TGTGCCAGCAGCCAAGATCGGGACCTGAGGTTCTGGGGGCCCTCCACTTACAGCACAGACACGCAGTATTTT
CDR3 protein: CASSQDRDLRFWGPSTYSTDTQYF

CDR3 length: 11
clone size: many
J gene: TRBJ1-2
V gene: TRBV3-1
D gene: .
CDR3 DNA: TGTGCCAGCAGCCAATGGAGCGGCTACACCTTC
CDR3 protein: CASSQWSGYTF

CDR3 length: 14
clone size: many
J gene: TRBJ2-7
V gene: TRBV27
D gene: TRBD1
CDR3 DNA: TGTGCCAGCAGTCCGGGACAGGGAATGTACGAGCAGTACTTC
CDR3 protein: CASSPGQGMYEQYF

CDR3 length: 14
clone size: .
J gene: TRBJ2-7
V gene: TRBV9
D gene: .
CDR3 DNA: TGTGCCAATAACCCGGATCTTCCGACCTACGAGCAGTCCTTC
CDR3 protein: CANNPDLPTYEQSF

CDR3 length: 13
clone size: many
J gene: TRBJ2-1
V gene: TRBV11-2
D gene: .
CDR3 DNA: TGTGCCAGCAGCTTAGTTCGCAGGAATGAGCAGTTCTTC
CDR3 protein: CASSLVRRNEQFF

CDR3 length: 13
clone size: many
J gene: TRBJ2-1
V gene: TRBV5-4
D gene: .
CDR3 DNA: TGTGCCAGCAGCTTCGACGTTTACAATGAGCAGTTCTTC
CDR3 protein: CASSFDVYNEQFF

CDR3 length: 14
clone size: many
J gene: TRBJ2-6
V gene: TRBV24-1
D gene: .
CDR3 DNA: TGTGCCACCAGTGATGGGGCAAGGGCCAACGTCCTGACTTTC
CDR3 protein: CATSDGARANVLTF

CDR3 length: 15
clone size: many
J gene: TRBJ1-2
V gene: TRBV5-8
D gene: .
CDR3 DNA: TGTGCCAGCAGCTCTAAATTCACCAGGAACTATGGCTACACCTTC
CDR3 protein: CASSSKFTRNYGYTF

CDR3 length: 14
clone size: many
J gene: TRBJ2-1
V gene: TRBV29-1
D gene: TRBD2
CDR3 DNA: TGCAGCGTTTGTCGGTCTAGCGGACTCAATGAGCAGTTCTTC
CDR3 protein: CSVCRSSGLNEQFF

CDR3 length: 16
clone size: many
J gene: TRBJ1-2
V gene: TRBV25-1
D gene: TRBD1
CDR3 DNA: TGTGCCAGCAGTGGCCCGGGACAGGGGCAAGAGGAAGGCTACACCTTC
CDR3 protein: CASSGPGQGQEEGYTF

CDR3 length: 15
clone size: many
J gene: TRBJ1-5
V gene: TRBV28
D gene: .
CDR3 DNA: TGTGCCAGCAGTTTTCTCTCCGGGCCCGGTCAGCCCCAGCATTTT
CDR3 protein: CASSFLSGPGQPQHF

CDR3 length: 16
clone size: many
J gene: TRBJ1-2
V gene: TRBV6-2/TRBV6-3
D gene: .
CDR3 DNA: TGTGCCAGCAGTTACTCGAGACACGATCCTAACTATGGCTACACCTTC
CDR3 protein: CASSYSRHDPNYGYTF

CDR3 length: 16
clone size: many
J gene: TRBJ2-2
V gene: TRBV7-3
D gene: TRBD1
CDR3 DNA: TGTGCCAGCAGCCCCTGGACAGGAGCGAACACCGGGGAGCTGTTTTTT
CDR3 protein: CASSPWTGANTGELFF

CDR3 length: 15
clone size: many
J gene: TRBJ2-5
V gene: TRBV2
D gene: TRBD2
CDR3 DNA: TGTGCCAGCAGTGTTTCGGGACTAGCGTCAGAGACCCAGTACTTC
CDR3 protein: CASSVSGLASETQYF

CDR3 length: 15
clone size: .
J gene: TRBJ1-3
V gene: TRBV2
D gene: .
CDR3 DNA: TGTGCCAGATCTACAGGGAGAGGGCCTGGAAACACCATATATTTT
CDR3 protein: CARSTGRGPGNTIYF

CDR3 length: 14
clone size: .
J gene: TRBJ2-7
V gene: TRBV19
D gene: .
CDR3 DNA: TGTGCCAGTAGTATGGTTGGTGAGGTCAGCGAGCAGTACTTC
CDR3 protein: CASSMVGEVSEQYF

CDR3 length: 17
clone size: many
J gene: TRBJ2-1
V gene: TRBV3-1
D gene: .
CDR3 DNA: TGTGCCAGCAGCCAGGAACTAGTGCTATTACCCTACAATGAGCAGTTCTTC
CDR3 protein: CASSQELVLLPYNEQFF

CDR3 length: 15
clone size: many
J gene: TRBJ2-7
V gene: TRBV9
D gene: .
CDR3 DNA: TGTGCCAGCAGCGTAGGCCCGGGCCCCTACTACGAGCAGTACTTC
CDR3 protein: CASSVGPGPYYEQYF

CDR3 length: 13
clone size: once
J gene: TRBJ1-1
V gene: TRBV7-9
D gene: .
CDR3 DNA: TGTGCCAGCAGCCTATGGGGGCACACTGAAGTTTTCTTT
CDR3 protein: CASSLWGHTEVFF

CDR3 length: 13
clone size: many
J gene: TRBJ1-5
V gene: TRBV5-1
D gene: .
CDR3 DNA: TGCGCCAGCAGCACTACAGGCAATCAGCCCCAGCATTTT
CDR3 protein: CASSTTGNQPQHF

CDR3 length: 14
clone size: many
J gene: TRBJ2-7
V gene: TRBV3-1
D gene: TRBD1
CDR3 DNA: TGTGCCAGCAGCTCTCGGGACAGGACCTACGAGCAGTACTTC
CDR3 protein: CASSSRDRTYEQYF

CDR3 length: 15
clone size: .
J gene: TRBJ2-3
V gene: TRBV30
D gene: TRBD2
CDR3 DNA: TGTGCCTGGGACGGACTAGCGGGAGTGGGTGATACGCAGTATTTT
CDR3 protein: CAWDGLAGVGDTQYF

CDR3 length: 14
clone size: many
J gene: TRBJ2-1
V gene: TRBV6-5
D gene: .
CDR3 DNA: TGTGCCAGCAGTTACTCGATAACTAGCAATGAGCAGTTCTTC
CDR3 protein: CASSYSITSNEQFF

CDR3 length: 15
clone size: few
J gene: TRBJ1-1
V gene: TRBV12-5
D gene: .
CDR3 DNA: TGTGCTAGTGGTTTGGTACGGGAGCAGGGGACTGAAGCTTTCTTT
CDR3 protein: CASGLVREQGTEAFF

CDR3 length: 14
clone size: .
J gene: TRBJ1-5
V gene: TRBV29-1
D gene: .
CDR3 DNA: TGCAGCGTTGGTTGGGGGATAGACAATCAGCCCCAGCATTTT
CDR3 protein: CSVGWGIDNQPQHF

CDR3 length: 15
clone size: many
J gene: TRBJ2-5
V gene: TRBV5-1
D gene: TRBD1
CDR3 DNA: TGCGCCACCTCAGTCCAGGACAGGGCGAAAGAGACCCAGTACTTC
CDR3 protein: CATSVQDRAKETQYF

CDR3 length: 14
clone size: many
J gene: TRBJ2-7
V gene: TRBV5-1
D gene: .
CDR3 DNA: TGCGCCAGCAGACCCTCGACAGATACCTACGAGCAGTACTTC
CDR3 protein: CASRPSTDTYEQYF

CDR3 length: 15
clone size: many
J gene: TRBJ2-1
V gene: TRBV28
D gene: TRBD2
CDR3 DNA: TGTGCCAGCAGTGCACTAGCGGGAGGAGGCAATGAGCAGTTCTTC
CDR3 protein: CASSALAGGGNEQFF

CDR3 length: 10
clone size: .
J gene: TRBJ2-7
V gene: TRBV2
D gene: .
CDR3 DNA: TGTGCCTGGGCGGGCTACGAGCAGTACTTC
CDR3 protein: CAWAGYEQYF

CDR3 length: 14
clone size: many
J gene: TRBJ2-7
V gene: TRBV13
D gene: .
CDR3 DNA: TGTGCCAGCAGCTCCCGGGACGGCACCTACGAGCAGTACTTC
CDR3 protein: CASSSRDGTYEQYF

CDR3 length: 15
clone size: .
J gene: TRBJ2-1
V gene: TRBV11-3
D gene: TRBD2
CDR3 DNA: TGTGCCAGCAGCGTTCGGACTAGCGGGGGTCCTGAGCAGTTCTTC
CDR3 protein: CASSVRTSGGPEQFF

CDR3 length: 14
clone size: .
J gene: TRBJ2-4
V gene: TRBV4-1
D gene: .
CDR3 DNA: TGCGCCAGCAGGCCTCCCGGACGGGAAAACATTCAGTACTTC
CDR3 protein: CASRPPGRENIQYF

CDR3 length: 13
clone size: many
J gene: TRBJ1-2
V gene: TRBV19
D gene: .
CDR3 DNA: TGTGCCAGCCTCGGCAGGGCGAACTATGGCTACACCTTC
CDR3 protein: CASLGRANYGYTF